This entry features one T cell receptor (beta chain) sequence. Its antigen remains unidentified. No qualities accompany the bases; no much larger clone lies one base away. The source of the sample is a study of blood T cell repertoires in COVID-19 (dated by TCRdb to 2018 to 2020). Broadly, across the study: Samples covering the acute and convalescent phases of COVID-19 were provided by collaborators in the United States, Italy and Spain. The material from the prospective study consisted of cDNA or gDNA derived from T cells, B-cell-depleted T cells, or PBMCs. The dataset comprised deeply sampled blood TCRbeta repertoires from subjects exposed to, actively infected with, or recovered from COVID-19. The repertoires were made available in a free public database intended to serve as a resource for research on the immune response to SARS-CoV-2. The samples were drawn from two sources: the first 160 participants of the ongoing ImmuneRACE study, and fewer than 1,500 subjects contributed by 6 global collaborators. Sample metadata almost always included a de-identified subject ID, COVID-19 status, age in years and sex. Where available, HLA class I and class II types were obtained from metadata supplied by the sample provider rather than from assay-based typing.

TCRbeta CDR3 regions were amplified from genomic DNA by means of the immunoSEQ Assay, a bias-controlled multiplex PCR. The authors' pipeline ran thus. The number of nucleated cells in each sample was estimated from the amplification of reference gene primers within the assay. To quantify the absolute abundance of each unique TCRbeta CDR3 rearrangement, sequence reads were collapsed and filtered. Productive Simpson clonality was computed per sample as the square root of Simpson's diversity index over productive rearrangements. In TCRdb, the immuneACCESS table is reduced to in-frame sequences with V and J assigned. These tables do not hold every clone; where another copy was compared, an unresolved V gene accounts for under half, and the others remain unexplained. V, J and clone size derive from that table, while D and trimming were established from the DNA sequence. The sample table shows about 430,000 clones, and nearly 90% are seen once. The ten largest clones add up to approximately 1.5% of the sample.

Paper-wide results and their limitations: How much clinical and demographic metadata was included differed by source and by participant, and the metadata was provided uncurated.

Participants in the prospective study were enrolled through a virtual design, were aged about 18 to 89 years, and lived in approximately 25 United States geographic areas. To assign participants to cohorts, the prospective study relied on clinical history that participants themselves reported in a screening survey and a study questionnaire. A participant counted as exposed if, within 2 weeks of entering the study, that participant had been in contact with someone who had a PCR-confirmed or clinician-diagnosed COVID-19 case. In the prospective study, mobile phlebotomists collected whole blood, serum and a nasopharyngeal or oropharyngeal swab from each participant. Participants in the prospective study had the option to provide additional blood draws and questionnaires over a roughly 2-month period. Before DNA extraction, blood samples from the prospective study were shipped at room temperature or frozen.

Relative to germline, V is missing 2 bases and J is missing 7 bases, with 4 bases of the junction outside any gene match. From the cysteine up to the phenylalanine, the CDR3 has a length of 16 residues. Only the CDR3 portion is preserved as DNA: 48 bases, with reading frame beginning at the first base. CDR1 and CDR2, looked up from the germline V gene (reference sequence), are LGHDT and YNNKEL. This receptor was identified in a woman younger than 35 who had been exposed to COVID-19. Sequenced input: PBMCs or T cells enriched from blood (not recorded which). The chain is encoded by TRBV3-1 (or the pseudogene TRBV3-2) joined to TRBJ2-2; TRBD2 matches 13 bases in the middle. The CDR3 region has the sequence CASSQTSGGAIGELFF. The DNA is as follows: TGTGCCAGCAGCCAAACTAGCGGGGGGGCAATCGGGGAGCTGTTTTTT.